This T cell receptor (beta chain) came from a study of T cell changes during pregnancy in multiple sclerosis. Clones were read by immunoSEQ multiplex PCR, and TCRdb kept only the in-frame ones, dropping some. The sample contains about 36,000 clones, 70% to 90% of which appear only once. V lost 3 bases to trimming and J lost 3 bases; unmatched junction nucleotides: 0. This CDR3 has 14 amino acids. Germline V CDR1 and CDR2: SGHRS, YFSETQ. The starting material was CD8+ T cells from peripheral blood mononuclear cells, obtained in the third trimester of pregnancy. The J gene is TRBJ2-5, the V gene TRBV5-1, with 12 bases identical to TRBD2. The clonotype was recovered from a female donor with multiple sclerosis, enrolled in a pregnancy study. The CDR3 reads CASSSSGGEETQYF. The CDR3 DNA sequence: TGCGCCAGCAGCTCTAGCGGGGGGGAAGAGACCCAGTACTTC. The entire variable domain, with the rest obtained from reference TRBV5-1 and TRBJ2-5, is as follows: KAGVTQTPRYLIKTRGQQVTLSCSPISGHRSVSWYQQTPGQGLQFLFEYFSETQRNKGNFPGRFSGRQFSNSRSEMNVSTLELGDSALYLCASSSSGGEETQYFGPGTRLLVL.